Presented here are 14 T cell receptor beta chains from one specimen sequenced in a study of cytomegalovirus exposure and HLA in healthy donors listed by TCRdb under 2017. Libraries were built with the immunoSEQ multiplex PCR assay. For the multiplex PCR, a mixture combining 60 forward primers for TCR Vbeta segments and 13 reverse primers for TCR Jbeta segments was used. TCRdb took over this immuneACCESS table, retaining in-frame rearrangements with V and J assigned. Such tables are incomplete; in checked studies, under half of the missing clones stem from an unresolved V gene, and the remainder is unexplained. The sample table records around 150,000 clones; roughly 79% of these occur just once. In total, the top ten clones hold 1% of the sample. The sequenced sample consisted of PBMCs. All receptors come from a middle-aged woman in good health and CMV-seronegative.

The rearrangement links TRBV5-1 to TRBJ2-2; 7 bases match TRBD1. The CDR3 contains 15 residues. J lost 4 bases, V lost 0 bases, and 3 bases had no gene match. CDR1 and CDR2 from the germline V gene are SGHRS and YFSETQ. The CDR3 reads CASSLGGQSTGELFF. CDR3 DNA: TGCGCCAGCAGCTTGGGGGGACAGTCCACCGGGGAGCTGTTTTTT.

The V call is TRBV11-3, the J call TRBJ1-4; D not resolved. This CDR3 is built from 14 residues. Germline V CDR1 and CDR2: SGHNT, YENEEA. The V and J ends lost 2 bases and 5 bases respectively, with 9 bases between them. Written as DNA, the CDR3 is TGTGCCAGCAGCTTAAATCAGATAAATGAAAAACTGTTTTTT. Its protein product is CASSLNQINEKLFF.

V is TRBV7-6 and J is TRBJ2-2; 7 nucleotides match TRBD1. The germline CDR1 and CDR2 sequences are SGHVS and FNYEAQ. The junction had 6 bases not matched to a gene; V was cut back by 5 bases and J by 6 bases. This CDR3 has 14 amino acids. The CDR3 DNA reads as TGTGCCAGCAGCAGACAGGGTAACGCCGGGGAGCTGTTTTTT. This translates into CASSRQGNAGELFF.

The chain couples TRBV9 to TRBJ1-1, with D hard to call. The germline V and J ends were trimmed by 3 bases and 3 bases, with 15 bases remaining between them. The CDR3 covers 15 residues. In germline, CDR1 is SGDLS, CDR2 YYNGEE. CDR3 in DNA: TGTGCCAGCAGCGATCTGAGGCAGTGGGACACTGAAGCTTTCTTT. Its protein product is CASSDLRQWDTEAFF. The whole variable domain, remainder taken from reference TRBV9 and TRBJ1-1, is DSGVTQTPKHLITATGQRVTLRCSPRSGDLSVYWYQQSLDQGLQFLIQYYNGEERAKGNILERFSAQQFPDLHSELNLSSLELGDSALYFCASSDLRQWDTEAFFGQGTRLTVV.

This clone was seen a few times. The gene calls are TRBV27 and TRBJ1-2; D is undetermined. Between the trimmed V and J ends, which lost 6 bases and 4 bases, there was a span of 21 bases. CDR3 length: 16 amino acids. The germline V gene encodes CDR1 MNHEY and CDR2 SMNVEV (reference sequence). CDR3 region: CASSPKGGPELYGYTF. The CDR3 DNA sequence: TGTGCCAGCAGCCCCAAAGGAGGACCCGAACTCTATGGCTACACCTTC.

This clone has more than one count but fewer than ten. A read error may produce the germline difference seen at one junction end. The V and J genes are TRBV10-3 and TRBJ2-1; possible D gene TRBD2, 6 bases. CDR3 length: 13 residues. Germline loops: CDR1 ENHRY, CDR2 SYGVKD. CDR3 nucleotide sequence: TGTGCCATCAGTTTGGGGGTGGGGGGAGAATTCCTCTTC. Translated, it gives CAISLGVGGEFLF.

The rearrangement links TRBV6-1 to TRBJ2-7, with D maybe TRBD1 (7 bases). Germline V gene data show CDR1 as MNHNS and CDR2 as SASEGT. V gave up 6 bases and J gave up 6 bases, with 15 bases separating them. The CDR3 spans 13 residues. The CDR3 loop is CASSSDRRGEQYF. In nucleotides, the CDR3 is TGTGCCAGCAGCTCGGACAGGAGGGGCGAGCAGTACTTC.

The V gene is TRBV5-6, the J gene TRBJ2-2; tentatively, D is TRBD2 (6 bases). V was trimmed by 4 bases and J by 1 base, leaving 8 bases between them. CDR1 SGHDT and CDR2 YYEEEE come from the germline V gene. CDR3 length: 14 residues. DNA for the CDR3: TGTGCCAGCAGCACAGCGGGGAACACCGGGGAGCTGTTTTTT. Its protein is CASSTAGNTGELFF.

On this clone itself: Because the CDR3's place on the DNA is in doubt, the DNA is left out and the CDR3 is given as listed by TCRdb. The CDR3 loop reads CASSFGPGSDLLTDTQYF. The genes are TRBV7-9 and TRBJ2-3; the D call of TRBD1 is as the table states it, not checked on the DNA. CDR1 is SEHNR and CDR2 is FQNEAQ in the germline V gene (reference sequence). The CDR3 numbers 18 amino acids, ends counted.

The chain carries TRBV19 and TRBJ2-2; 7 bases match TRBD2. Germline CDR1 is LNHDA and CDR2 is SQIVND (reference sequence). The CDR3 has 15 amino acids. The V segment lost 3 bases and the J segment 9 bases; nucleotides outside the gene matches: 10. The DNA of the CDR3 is TGTGCCAGTAGTATGTTGGGGGGGTTGGACCGGGAGCTGTTTTTT. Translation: CASSMLGGLDRELFF.

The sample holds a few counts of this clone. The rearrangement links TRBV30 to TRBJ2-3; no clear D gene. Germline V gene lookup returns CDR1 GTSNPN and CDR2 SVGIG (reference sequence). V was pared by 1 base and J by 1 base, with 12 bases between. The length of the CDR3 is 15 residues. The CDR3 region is CAWSAHNTGTDTQYF. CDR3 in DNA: TGTGCCTGGAGTGCCCATAATACAGGCACAGATACGCAGTATTTT.

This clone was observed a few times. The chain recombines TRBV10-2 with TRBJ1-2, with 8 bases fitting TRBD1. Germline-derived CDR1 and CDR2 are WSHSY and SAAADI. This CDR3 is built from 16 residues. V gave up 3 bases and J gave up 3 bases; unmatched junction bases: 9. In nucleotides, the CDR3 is TGCGCCAGCAGTGATCCCGGACAGGGAGGTTACTATGGCTACACCTTC. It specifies CASSDPGQGGYYGYTF.

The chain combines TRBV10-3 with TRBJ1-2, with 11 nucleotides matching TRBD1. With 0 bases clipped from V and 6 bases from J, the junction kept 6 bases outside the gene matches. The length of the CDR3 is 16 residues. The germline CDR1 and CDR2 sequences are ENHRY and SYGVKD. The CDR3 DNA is TGTGCCATCAGTGAGTCGGGGGACAGGGGGACAAATGGCTACACCTTC. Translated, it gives CAISESGDRGTNGYTF.

CDR3 sequence: CASSRSRTGELFF. The CDR3 DNA follows: TGTGCCAGCAGCAGATCACGGACCGGGGAGCTGTTTTTT. This rearrangement joins TRBV11-3 to TRBJ2-2; no clear D gene. Germline assignment: CDR1 SGHNT and CDR2 YENEEA. V was cut by 5 bases and J by 5 bases, with 9 bases left in between. The CDR3 is 13 amino acids.